Listed below are T cell receptor beta chains from one sample, sequenced in a study of human T cells and chemical hapten exposure. In TCRdb, the RACE reads were re-called with MiXCR into one record per CDR3 protein. The sample records tens of thousands of distinct CDR3 sequences, approximately 10% being singletons. Sequenced here: whole blood, sampled in connection with sensitization to the hapten diphenylcyclopropenone (DPC). Receptors were obtained from a woman aged 60-70 years with alopecia areata. Some clones in this sample may be carry-over from other donors' samples. Both conserved end residues are part of each CDR3. The order of the fields is D gene, V gene, J gene, clone size, CDR3 protein, CDR3 DNA. D genes are given only for firm matches. Only some rows state a clone size, as once, few, many or a class for expanded clones.

.	TRBV7-7	TRBJ2-1	many	CASSPSRGTYNEQFF	TGTGCTAGCAGCCCATCCCGCGGTACCTACAATGAGCAGTTCTTC
TRBD1	TRBV29-1	TRBJ1-2	many	CSAVGQGANGYTF	TGCAGCGCTGTGGGACAGGGGGCGAATGGCTACACCTTC
TRBD1	TRBV6-5	TRBJ1-6	few	CASSYSYRGGLYNSPLHF	TGTGCCAGCAGTTACTCTTACAGGGGAGGTCTTTATAATTCACCCCTCCACTTT
.	TRBV3-1	TRBJ2-1	many	CASSQTSRNEQFF	TGTGCCAGCAGCCAAACTAGTCGCAATGAGCAGTTCTTC
.	TRBV11-2	TRBJ2-3	many	CASSLGLASTDTQYF	TGTGCCAGCAGCTTGGGGCTAGCGAGCACAGATACGCAGTATTTT
.	TRBV3-1	TRBJ2-6	.	CASSRLGGAGANVLTF	TGTGCCAGCAGCCGACTTGGGGGCGCTGGGGCCAACGTCCTGACTTTC
.	TRBV29-1	TRBJ2-1	many	CSIRGEVYNEQFF	TGCAGCATCAGGGGCGAAGTCTACAATGAGCAGTTCTTC
TRBD1	TRBV5-1	TRBJ1-1	.	CASSYQGALNTEAFF	TGCGCCAGCAGCTATCAGGGGGCTCTGAACACTGAAGCTTTCTTT
TRBD1	TRBV10-3	TRBJ2-7	few	CAISPGQSPSYEQYF	TGTGCCATCAGTCCGGGACAGTCTCCCTCCTACGAGCAGTACTTC
.	TRBV30	TRBJ2-5	.	CAWSVQRGGWSYF	TGTGCCTGGAGTGTACAAAGGGGCGGCTGGTCCTATTTC
.	TRBV20-1	TRBJ2-7	many	CSARVMEAGTSYEQYF	TGCAGTGCTAGAGTAATGGAGGCAGGAACCTCCTACGAGCAGTACTTC
.	TRBV7-2	TRBJ2-1	few	CASSIYNEQFF	TGTGCCAGCAGCATATACAATGAGCAGTTCTTC
.	TRBV20-1	TRBJ2-7	many	CSARDQARGSYEQYF	TGCAGTGCTAGAGATCAGGCCAGGGGTTCCTACGAGCAGTACTTC
.	TRBV11-2	TRBJ2-5	many	CASSQQPPGFNPRRETQYF	TGTGCCAGCAGCCAGCAACCCCCAGGGTTCAACCCTCGGAGAGAGACCCAGTACTTC
TRBD1	TRBV29-1	TRBJ1-2	many	CSVEWRPGRGLGYTF	TGCAGCGTTGAATGGAGGCCGGGCAGGGGGCTTGGCTACACCTTC
.	TRBV9	TRBJ2-5	many	CASSVGSTGRETQYF	TGTGCCAGCAGCGTAGGTTCGACAGGGAGGGAGACCCAGTACTTC
TRBD2	TRBV28	TRBJ2-3	.	CASWPLAGGPKDTQYF	TGTGCCAGCTGGCCGCTAGCGGGGGGGCCTAAAGATACGCAGTATTTT
.	TRBV5-4	TRBJ2-2	few	CASSSERIDGELFF	TGTGCCAGCAGCTCCGAGAGAATTGACGGGGAGCTGTTTTTT
.	TRBV29-1	TRBJ2-2	.	CSVEGPGELFF	TGCAGCGTTGAAGGCCCCGGGGAGCTGTTTTTT
TRBD1	TRBV20-1	TRBJ1-1	few	CSARQGAAFF	TGCAGTGCAAGACAGGGGGCCGCTTTCTTT
.	TRBV4-1	TRBJ1-5	.	CASSQVGDQPQHF	TGCGCCAGCAGCCAAGTGGGGGATCAGCCCCAGCATTTT
TRBD1	TRBV7-2	TRBJ1-5	many	CASSLGTGVNQPQHF	TGTGCCAGCAGCTTAGGGACAGGAGTTAATCAGCCCCAGCATTTT
.	TRBV5-4	TRBJ1-4	few	CASSLKGIPGEKLFF	TGTGCCAGCAGCTTGAAAGGAATTCCTGGTGAAAAACTGTTTTTT
.	TRBV6-6	TRBJ1-1	many	CASSYIGGSGTEAFF	TGTGCCAGCAGTTACATCGGGGGCTCGGGCACTGAAGCTTTCTTT
TRBD2	TRBV6-1	TRBJ2-7	.	CASSPLGTSGVDEQYF	TGTGCCAGCAGTCCTCTTGGGACTAGCGGGGTGGACGAGCAGTACTTC
TRBD1	TRBV7-3	TRBJ1-2	many	CASSLAPGTDYGYTF	TGTGCCAGCAGCTTGGCCCCCGGGACAGACTATGGCTACACCTTC
TRBD1	TRBV19	TRBJ2-2	many	CASRRLGGPTGELFF	TGTGCCAGTAGGCGGCTAGGGGGCCCTACCGGGGAGCTGTTTTTT
.	TRBV5-6	TRBJ2-7	many	CASSLSGAIHEQYF	TGTGCCAGCAGCTTGTCCGGGGCCATCCACGAGCAGTACTTC
.	TRBV20-1	TRBJ1-5	.	CSAPEDSGGNQPQHF	TGCAGTGCTCCCGAGGATTCGGGGGGCAATCAGCCCCAGCATTTT
.	TRBV5-5	TRBJ2-1	few	CASSLLGAYNEQFF	TGTGCCAGCAGCTTGCTCGGTGCCTACAATGAGCAGTTCTTC
.	TRBV29-1	TRBJ2-4	many	CSSSWGDIQYF	TGCAGTTCAAGTTGGGGGGACATTCAGTACTTC
.	TRBV11-2	TRBJ2-5	few	CASSARDLRQETQYF	TGTGCCAGCAGCGCTAGGGACTTAAGGCAGGAGACCCAGTACTTC
.	TRBV12-3/TRBV12-4	TRBJ1-1	.	CASSSPGGGMAAFF	TGTGCCAGCAGTTCCCCCGGGGGGGGAATGGCGGCTTTCTTT
TRBD1	TRBV27	TRBJ1-5	.	CASSLYRGRDQPQHF	TGTGCCAGCAGTTTATACAGGGGTAGGGATCAGCCCCAGCATTTT
.	TRBV29-1	TRBJ2-7	.	CSVSDYEQYF	TGCAGTGTCTCGGACTACGAGCAGTACTTC
TRBD1	TRBV5-1	TRBJ2-5	.	CASSLLGTEETQYF	TGCGCCAGCAGCTTGCTGGGGACAGAAGAGACCCAGTACTTC
.	TRBV5-5	TRBJ1-2	many	CASTSPQGSDYGYTF	TGTGCCAGCACATCACCCCAGGGGTCGGACTATGGCTACACCTTC
.	TRBV7-4	TRBJ2-7	.	CASSAAKEQYF	TGTGCCAGCAGCGCCGCGAAGGAGCAGTACTTC
TRBD1	TRBV11-2	TRBJ2-1	many	CASSYRDRGGDEQFF	TGTGCCAGCAGCTACCGGGACAGGGGTGGCGATGAGCAGTTCTTC
TRBD2	TRBV6-2/TRBV6-3	TRBJ2-5	few	CASSFGTSKETQYF	TGTGCCAGCAGTTTCGGGACTAGCAAAGAGACCCAGTACTTC